This entry describes one TCR beta chain. Its antigen is currently unknown. This record belongs to a study of cytomegalovirus exposure and HLA in healthy donors. 13 Jbeta primers and 60 Vbeta primers were used for the PCR. Profiled with immunoSEQ multiplex PCR; TCRdb holds only in-frame clones, not every one. The sample holds about 300,000 clones; about nine tenths are singletons and the top ten take roughly 4%. The germline V gene encodes CDR1 MDHEN and CDR2 SYDVKM. V shed 9 bases and J 4 bases; nucleotides not matched to a gene: 6. There are 15 residues in the CDR3. Study-wide findings and caveats: Immune exposure was documented only through CMV serostatus. The study recorded about 150 TCR beta chains that were cytomegalovirus-associated. For TCR beta chains, V- and J-gene trimming was later linked to a missense DCLRE1C variant. Analyzed later, most CMV-associated TCR beta chains appeared HLA-restricted.

The receptor's source is a man between 35 and 55 years old in good health and CMV-seropositive. Sequencing was carried out using PBMCs. V usage is TRBV28 and J usage is TRBJ2-3; 14 positions match TRBD2. CDR3: CASQRTSGRSDTQYF. CDR3 sequence (DNA): TGTGCCAGTCAAAGGACTAGCGGGAGGTCAGATACGCAGTATTTT.